The entry below describes one T cell receptor (beta chain). This entry comes from a study of blood T cells in healthy people across ages. On the study more broadly: About one barcoded beta molecule per two T cells was captured by template switching.

Peripheral blood was drawn, roughly 10 milliliters per donor. The second PCR ran about 7 to 12 cycles with a sample-barcoded 5' primer and J-beta primers. TCRdb reprocessed the 5' RACE reads with MiXCR, giving one entry per CDR3 protein. The sample lists roughly 730,000 distinct CDR3 sequences, around three fifths seen once, with around 24% in the top ten. Sequencing was carried out using blood. This TCR was recovered from a man aged 35 to 55 in good health.

The CDR3 coding sequence is TGTGCCAGCAGTGAAGCGAAAACCGGGCCGTGGGGGACCTATAATTCACCCCTCCACTTT. Translation gives CASSEAKTGPWGTYNSPLHF. This sequence joins TRBV2 and TRBJ1-6, with D possibly matching TRBD1 (5 bases). Looked up from germline, CDR1 is SNHLY and CDR2 is FYNNEI. Trimming left V 0 bases short and J 2 bases short, with 20 bases between. CDR3 length: 20 amino acids. Variable domain in full (rest from reference TRBV2 and TRBJ1-6): EPEVTQTPSHQVTQMGQEVILRCVPISNHLYFYWYRQILGQKVEFLVSFYNNEISEKSEIFDDQFSVERPDGSNFTLKIRSTKLEDSAMYFCASSEAKTGPWGTYNSPLHFGNGTRLTVT.